This is a list of T cell receptor beta chains from one sample in a study of T cells in Graves' hyperthyroidism and ophthalmopathy. MiXCR, run by TCRdb on the multiplex PCR reads, gives a single entry per CDR3 protein. The sample lists about 560,000 distinct CDR3 sequences, approximately 44% occurring once. Sequencing was carried out using peripheral blood or thyroid tissue (not recorded which). Receptor source: a young woman with Graves' hyperthyroidism. The CDR3 runs from the conserved cysteine through the conserved F or W. The D gene is left open where the match is weak. Clone size is stated in some rows and not others, as once, few, many or a class when expanded.

TRBJ2-6	.	TRBV29-1	.	CSVEDPSAGANVLTF	TGCAGCGTTGAAGATCCGTCGGCGGGGGCCAACGTCCTGACTTTC
TRBJ2-5	TRBD2	TRBV2	.	CASLASQETQYF	TGTGCCTCACTAGCGTCCCAAGAGACCCAGTACTTC
TRBJ1-1	.	TRBV13	.	CASSLYGNPNTEAFF	TGTGCCAGCAGCCTATACGGGAACCCGAACACTGAAGCTTTCTTT
TRBJ1-5	.	TRBV12-3/TRBV12-4	few	CASRLSNQPQHF	TGTGCCAGCAGACTGAGCAATCAGCCCCAGCATTTT
TRBJ2-7	.	TRBV7-9	many	CASSPPADSYEQYF	TGTGCCAGCAGCCCGCCAGCGGATTCCTACGAGCAGTACTTC
TRBJ2-7	TRBD2	TRBV19	.	CASSQRGGYEQYF	TGTGCCAGTAGCCAGCGGGGGGGTTACGAGCAGTACTTC
TRBJ1-4	.	TRBV20-1	many	CSARSQTREKLFF	TGCAGTGCTAGATCACAGACCAGGGAAAAACTGTTTTTT
TRBJ2-1	.	TRBV15	.	CATSSRDSTYNEQFF	TGTGCCACCAGCAGCCGGGACTCCACCTACAATGAGCAGTTCTTC
TRBJ2-5	TRBD1	TRBV25-1	.	CARGQRQETQYF	TGTGCCAGGGGACAGCGCCAAGAGACCCAGTACTTC
TRBJ2-7	TRBD2	TRBV20-1	few	CSARDFSGRGYEQYF	TGCAGTGCTAGAGATTTTAGCGGGAGGGGCTACGAGCAGTACTTC
TRBJ1-1	.	TRBV29-1	many	CSVSGGEEAFF	TGCAGCGTTAGCGGGGGGGAGGAAGCTTTCTTT
TRBJ2-5	TRBD2	TRBV6-5	few	CASSYAGGVETQYF	TGTGCCAGCAGTTACGCGGGAGGAGTGGAGACCCAGTACTTC
TRBJ2-5	TRBD2	TRBV6-4	.	CASSDSGAGSGRTETQYF	TGTGCCAGCAGTGACTCTGGGGCGGGTAGCGGGAGGACAGAGACCCAGTACTTC
TRBJ1-6	.	TRBV19	few	CASSARGSENSPLHF	TGTGCCAGTAGTGCTAGGGGGAGCGAAAATTCACCCCTCCACTTT
TRBJ2-7	TRBD2	TRBV7-9	few	CASSLSGRVHEQYF	TGTGCCAGCAGCTTAAGCGGGAGGGTCCACGAGCAGTACTTC
TRBJ2-7	.	TRBV7-8	.	CASSVEVRVAEQYF	TGTGCCAGCAGCGTTGAGGTCAGGGTGGCCGAGCAGTACTTC
TRBJ1-2	TRBD1	TRBV20-1	few	CSARDLDRADGYTF	TGCAGTGCTAGAGATCTGGACAGGGCGGATGGCTACACCTTC
TRBJ2-5	.	TRBV25-1	once	CASSESGILRETQYF	TGTGCCAGCAGTGAATCGGGGATATTGCGAGAGACCCAGTACTTC
TRBJ2-6	.	TRBV6-6	.	CASSYGLGAPGANVLTF	TGTGCCAGCAGTTACGGGTTGGGGGCCCCTGGGGCCAACGTCCTGACTTTC
TRBJ2-7	TRBD1	TRBV24-1	.	CATSDYSGTGAYEQYF	TGTGCCACCAGTGACTACTCCGGGACAGGAGCCTACGAGCAGTACTTC
TRBJ2-5	TRBD2	TRBV7-9	.	CASSLEGGAGEETQYF	TGTGCCAGCAGCTTAGAAGGGGGAGCGGGAGAAGAGACCCAGTACTTC
TRBJ1-2	TRBD1	TRBV24-1	.	CATPPRTGDNYGYTF	TGTGCCACCCCTCCTAGGACAGGGGATAACTATGGCTACACCTTC
TRBJ2-7	TRBD2	TRBV7-9	once	CASSQAASGFLYEQYF	TGTGCCAGCAGCCAAGCCGCTAGCGGTTTTCTCTACGAGCAGTACTTC
TRBJ1-3	.	TRBV2	many	CASTTFSGNTIYF	TGTGCCAGCACGACTTTCTCTGGAAACACCATATATTTT
TRBJ1-1	TRBD1	TRBV12-3/TRBV12-4	.	CASSYTRQGKDTEAFF	TGTGCCAGCAGTTACACCCGACAGGGTAAGGACACTGAAGCTTTCTTT
TRBJ1-6	TRBD1	TRBV25-1	.	CAIQGDIGSPLHF	TGTGCCATCCAGGGGGATATAGGTTCACCCCTCCACTTT
TRBJ1-5	.	TRBV2	.	CASSLRGHNQPQHF	TGTGCCAGCAGTTTACGGGGGCACAATCAGCCCCAGCATTTT
TRBJ1-1	TRBD1	TRBV20-1	few	CSASRGAMNTEAFF	TGCAGTGCTAGCAGGGGGGCAATGAACACTGAAGCTTTCTTT
TRBJ2-5	.	TRBV2	many	CASGRAVAEETQYF	TGTGCCAGCGGTCGGGCGGTAGCGGAAGAGACCCAGTACTTC
TRBJ1-5	.	TRBV20-1	few	CSAQTAGRDSQPQHF	TGCAGTGCCCAAACCGCGGGGCGTGATTCTCAGCCCCAGCATTTT
TRBJ2-2	TRBD1	TRBV29-1	few	CSVGRDRLTGELFF	TGCAGCGTTGGCCGGGACAGACTCACCGGGGAGCTGTTTTTT
TRBJ1-2	.	TRBV11-2	.	CASSLDPSGHSYGYTF	TGTGCCAGCAGCTTAGATCCGTCGGGACACAGCTATGGCTACACCTTC
TRBJ1-2	.	TRBV14	.	CASTPMGHYGYTF	TGTGCCAGCACCCCCATGGGGCACTATGGCTACACCTTC
TRBJ1-2	.	TRBV7-9	.	CASSQGFGAGYTF	TGTGCCAGCTCCCAAGGGTTCGGGGCTGGCTACACCTTC
TRBJ1-2	.	TRBV2	many	CASSESLADGYF	TGTGCCAGCAGTGAATCTCTGGCGGACGGATACTTC
TRBJ1-1	.	TRBV10-2	.	CASSESYSMNTEAFF	TGCGCCAGCAGTGAGTCGTACAGCATGAACACTGAAGCTTTCTTT
TRBJ1-1	.	TRBV19	.	CASRPVNSNTEAFF	TGTGCCAGTAGGCCGGTGAACAGCAACACTGAAGCTTTCTTT
TRBJ1-2	.	TRBV5-1	.	CASRKDSIHYGYTF	TGCGCCAGCAGAAAGGACAGCATACACTATGGCTACACCTTC
TRBJ2-7	.	TRBV2	.	CASRTQANYEQYF	TGTGCCAGCAGGACTCAAGCTAACTACGAGCAGTACTTC
TRBJ1-4	TRBD1	TRBV9	.	CASSVATGGGEKLFF	TGTGCCAGCAGCGTAGCAACAGGGGGGGGCGAAAAACTGTTTTTT
TRBJ2-7	.	TRBV10-3	many	CAISESGEQYF	TGTGCCATCAGTGAGTCGGGCGAGCAGTACTTC
TRBJ2-5	.	TRBV20-1	few	CSARDQVQGTETQYF	TGCAGTGCTAGAGATCAGGTGCAGGGAACGGAGACCCAGTACTTC
TRBJ1-2	TRBD1	TRBV10-3	.	CASSYSRTGGSGYTF	TGTGCCAGCAGTTACTCAAGGACAGGGGGGAGCGGCTACACCTTC
TRBJ1-1	.	TRBV14	.	CASSFAGYPNTEAFF	TGTGCCAGCAGCTTCGCAGGGTACCCGAACACTGAAGCTTTCTTT
TRBJ2-7	.	TRBV7-9	.	CASSATTNEQYF	TGTGCCAGCAGCGCGACCACGAACGAGCAGTACTTC
TRBJ1-1	.	TRBV2	.	CASSPFRTFNTEAFF	TGTGCCAGCAGCCCCTTCAGAACCTTTAACACTGAAGCTTTCTTT
TRBJ1-1	.	TRBV25-1	.	CASWAPNTEAFF	TGTGCCAGTTGGGCCCCAAACACTGAAGCTTTCTTT
TRBJ1-4	.	TRBV5-1	few	CASSGGAGNNEKLFF	TGCGCCAGCAGCGGTGGTGCAGGGAATAATGAAAAACTGTTTTTT
TRBJ1-5	.	TRBV5-1	few	CASSLVGKDSPQHF	TGCGCCAGCAGCTTAGTGGGCAAGGATTCGCCCCAGCATTTT
TRBJ2-7	.	TRBV7-2	.	CASSLESGSYYEQYF	TGTGCCAGCAGCTTAGAATCGGGCAGCTACTACGAGCAGTACTTC
TRBJ1-4	.	TRBV15	many	CATSRDRMARGEKLFF	TGTGCCACCAGCAGAGATCGGATGGCCCGAGGTGAAAAACTGTTTTTT
TRBJ1-4	.	TRBV24-1	few	CATSDSGAPNEKLFF	TGTGCCACCAGTGACTCAGGGGCCCCTAATGAAAAACTGTTTTTT
TRBJ2-1	.	TRBV10-3	.	CAISERSSYNEQFF	TGTGCCATCAGTGAACGGAGCTCCTACAATGAGCAGTTCTTC
TRBJ2-7	TRBD2	TRBV7-8	once	CASSLLGLVFYEQYF	TGTGCCAGCAGCTTACTTGGACTAGTTTTCTACGAGCAGTACTTC
TRBJ1-2	.	TRBV24-1	.	CATSAGVDYGYTF	TGTGCCACCAGTGCCGGGGTTGACTATGGCTACACCTTC
TRBJ1-5	TRBD1	TRBV7-2	.	CASSLGGGQPQDF	TGTGCCAGCAGCCTGGGGGGGGGACAGCCCCAGGATTTT
TRBJ2-7	.	TRBV7-6	.	CASSFSPLDEQYF	TGTGCCAGCAGCTTTTCCCCTCTCGACGAGCAGTACTTC